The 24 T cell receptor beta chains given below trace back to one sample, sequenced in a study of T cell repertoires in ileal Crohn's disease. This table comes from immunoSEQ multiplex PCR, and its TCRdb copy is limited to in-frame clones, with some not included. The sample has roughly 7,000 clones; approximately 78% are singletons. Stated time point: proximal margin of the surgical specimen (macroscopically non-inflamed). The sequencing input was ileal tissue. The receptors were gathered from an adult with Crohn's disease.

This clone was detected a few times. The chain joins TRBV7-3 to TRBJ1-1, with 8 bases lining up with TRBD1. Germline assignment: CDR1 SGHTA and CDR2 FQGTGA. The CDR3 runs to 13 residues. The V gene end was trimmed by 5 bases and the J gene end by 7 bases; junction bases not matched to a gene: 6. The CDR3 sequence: CASSAAGGGEAFF. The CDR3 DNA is TGTGCCAGCAGCGCCGCAGGGGGCGGTGAAGCTTTCTTT.

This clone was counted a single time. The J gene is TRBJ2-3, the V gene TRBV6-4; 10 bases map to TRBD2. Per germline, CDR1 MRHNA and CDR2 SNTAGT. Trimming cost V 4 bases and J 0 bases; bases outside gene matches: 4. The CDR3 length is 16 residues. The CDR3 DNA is TGTGCCAGCAGTGGATCTAGCGGGGGAAGCACAGATACGCAGTATTTT. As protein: CASSGSSGGSTDTQYF.

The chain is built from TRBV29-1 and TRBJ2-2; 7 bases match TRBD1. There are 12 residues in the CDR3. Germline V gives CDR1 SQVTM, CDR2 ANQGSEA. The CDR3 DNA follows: TGCAGTATTAAACAGGGGCCCGGGGAGCTGTTTTTT. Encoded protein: CSIKQGPGELFF.

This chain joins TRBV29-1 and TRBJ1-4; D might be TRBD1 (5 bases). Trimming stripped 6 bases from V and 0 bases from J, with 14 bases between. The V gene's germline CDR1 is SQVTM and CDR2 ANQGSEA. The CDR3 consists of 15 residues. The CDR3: CSVGVRGATNEKLFF. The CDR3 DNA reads TGCAGCGTCGGGGTTAGAGGGGCAACTAATGAAAAACTGTTTTTT.

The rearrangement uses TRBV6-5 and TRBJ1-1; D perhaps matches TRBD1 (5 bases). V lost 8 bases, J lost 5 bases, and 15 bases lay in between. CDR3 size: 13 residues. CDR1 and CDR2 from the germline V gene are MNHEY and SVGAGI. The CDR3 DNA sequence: TGTGCCAGCTTGAAACAGGCTAATACTGAAGCTTTCTTT. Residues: CASLKQANTEAFF.

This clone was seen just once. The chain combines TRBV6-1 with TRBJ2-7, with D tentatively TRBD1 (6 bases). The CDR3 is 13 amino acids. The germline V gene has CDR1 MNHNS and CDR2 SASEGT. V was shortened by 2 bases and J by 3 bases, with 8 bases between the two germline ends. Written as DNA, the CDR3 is TGTGCCAGCAGTGAAAGGGACAACTACGAGCAGTACTTC. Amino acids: CASSERDNYEQYF.

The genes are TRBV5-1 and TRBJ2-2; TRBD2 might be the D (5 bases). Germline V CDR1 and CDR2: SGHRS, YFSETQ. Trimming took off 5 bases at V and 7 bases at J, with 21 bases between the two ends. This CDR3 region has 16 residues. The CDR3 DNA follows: TGCGCCAGCAGGCCCACTAGTGACCATCTGGGCGGGGAGCTGTTTTTT. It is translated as CASRPTSDHLGGELFF.

CDR3 nucleotides: TGTGCCAGCAGCGCCGGGGTAGCGGGAGTTGCCGAGCAGTACTTC. Its translation: CASSAGVAGVAEQYF. V gene TRBV7-1 combines with J gene TRBJ2-7; 9 bases match TRBD2. TRBV7-1 has ORF status, its function being uncertain. CDR3 size: 15 residues. V lost 5 bases, J lost 6 bases, and 11 bases stayed unmatched.

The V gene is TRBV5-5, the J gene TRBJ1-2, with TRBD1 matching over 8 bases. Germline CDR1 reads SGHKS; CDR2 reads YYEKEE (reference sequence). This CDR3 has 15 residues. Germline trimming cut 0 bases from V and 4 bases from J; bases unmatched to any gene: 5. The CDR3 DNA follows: TGTGCCAGCAGCTTGGAGTCAGGGACAGGCTATGGCTACACCTTC. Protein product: CASSLESGTGYGYTF. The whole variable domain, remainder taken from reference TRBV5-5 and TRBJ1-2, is DAGVTQSPTHLIKTRGQQVTLRCSPISGHKSVSWYQQVLGQGPQFIFQYYEKEERGRGNFPDRFSARQFPNYSSELNVNALLLGDSALYLCASSLESGTGYGYTFGSGTRLTVV.

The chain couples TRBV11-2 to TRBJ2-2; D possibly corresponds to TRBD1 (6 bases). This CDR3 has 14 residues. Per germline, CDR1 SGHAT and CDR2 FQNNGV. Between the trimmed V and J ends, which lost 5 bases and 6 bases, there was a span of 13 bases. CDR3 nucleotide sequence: TGTGCCAGCAGCGAGAAGGGGGATCCCGGGGAGCTGTTTTTT. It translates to CASSEKGDPGELFF.

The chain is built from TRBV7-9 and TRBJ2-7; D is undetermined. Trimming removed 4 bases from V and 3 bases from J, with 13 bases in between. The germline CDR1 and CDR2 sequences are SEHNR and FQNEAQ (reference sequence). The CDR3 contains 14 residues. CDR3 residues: CASSSLGFRYEQYF. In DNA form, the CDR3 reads TGTGCCAGCAGCTCTCTGGGGTTTCGCTACGAGCAGTACTTC.

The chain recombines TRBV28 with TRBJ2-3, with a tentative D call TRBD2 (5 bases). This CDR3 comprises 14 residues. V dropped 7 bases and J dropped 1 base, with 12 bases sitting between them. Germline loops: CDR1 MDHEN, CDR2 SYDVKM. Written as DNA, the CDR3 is TGTGCCAGCATCGCGTTTAGCGGCACAGATACGCAGTATTTT. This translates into CASIAFSGTDTQYF.

In DNA form, the CDR3 reads TGTGCCAGCAGCCAAGATCAGGGGGCTGTCTACGAGCAGTACTTC. Encoded protein: CASSQDQGAVYEQYF. The V and J genes are TRBV4-2 and TRBJ2-7; 8 positions agree with TRBD1. Trimming at V came to 0 bases and at J to 3 bases, leaving 4 bases not matched to a gene. This CDR3 has 15 amino acids. The V gene's germline CDR1 is LGHNA and CDR2 YNFKEQ.

The CDR3 protein is CASSGRGKDSGANVLTF. CDR3 DNA: TGTGCCAGCAGTGGCCGGGGCAAGGACTCTGGGGCCAACGTCCTGACTTTC. This sequence joins TRBV7-3 and TRBJ2-6; D possibly matches TRBD1 or TRBD2 (5 bases each). V was pared by 6 bases and J by 0 bases, with 15 bases between. This CDR3 spans 17 amino acids. CDR1 is SGHTA, CDR2 FQGTGA, per germline.

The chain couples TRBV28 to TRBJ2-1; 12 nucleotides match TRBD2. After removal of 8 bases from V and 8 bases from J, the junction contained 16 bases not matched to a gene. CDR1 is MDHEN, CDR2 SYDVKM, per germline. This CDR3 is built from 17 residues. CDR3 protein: CASAQYLLAGGPYEQFF. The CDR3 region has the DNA TGTGCCAGCGCTCAGTACCTTCTAGCGGGAGGGCCGTATGAGCAGTTCTTC.

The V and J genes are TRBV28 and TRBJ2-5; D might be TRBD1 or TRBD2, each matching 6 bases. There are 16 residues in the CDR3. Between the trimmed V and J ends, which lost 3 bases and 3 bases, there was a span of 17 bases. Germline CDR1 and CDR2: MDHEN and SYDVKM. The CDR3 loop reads CASSFGGLAIEETQYF. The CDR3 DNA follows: TGTGCCAGCAGTTTTGGGGGGCTAGCGATTGAAGAGACCCAGTACTTC.

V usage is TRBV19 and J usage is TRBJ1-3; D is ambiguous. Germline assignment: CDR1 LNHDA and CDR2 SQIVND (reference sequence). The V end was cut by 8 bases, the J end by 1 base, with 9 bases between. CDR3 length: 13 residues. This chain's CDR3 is CASRLGSGNTIYF. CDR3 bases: TGTGCCAGTCGTCTGGGTTCTGGAAACACCATATATTTT.

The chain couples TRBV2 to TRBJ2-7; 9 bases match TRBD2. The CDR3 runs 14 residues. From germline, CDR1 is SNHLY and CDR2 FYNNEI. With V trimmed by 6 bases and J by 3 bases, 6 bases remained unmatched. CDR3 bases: TGTGCCAGCAGGGTTCTAGCGGGGAACTACGAGCAGTACTTC. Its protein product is CASRVLAGNYEQYF.

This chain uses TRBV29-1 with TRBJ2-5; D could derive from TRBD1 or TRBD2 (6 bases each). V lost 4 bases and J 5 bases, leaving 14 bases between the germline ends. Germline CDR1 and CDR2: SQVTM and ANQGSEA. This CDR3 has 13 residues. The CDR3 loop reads CSVGWGARETQYF. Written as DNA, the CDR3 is TGCAGCGTTGGTTGGGGGGCGCGGGAGACCCAGTACTTC. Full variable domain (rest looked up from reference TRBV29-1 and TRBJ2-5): SAVISQKPSRDICQRGTSLTIQCQVDSQVTMMFWYRQQPGQSLTLIATANQGSEATYESGFVIDKFPISRPNLTFSTLTVSNMSPEDSSIYLCSVGWGARETQYFGPGTRLLVL.

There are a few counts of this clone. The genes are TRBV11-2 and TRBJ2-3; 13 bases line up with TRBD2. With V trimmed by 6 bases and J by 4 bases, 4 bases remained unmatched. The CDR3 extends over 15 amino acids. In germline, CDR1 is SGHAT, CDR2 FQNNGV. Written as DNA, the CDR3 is TGTGCCAGCAGGACCGGACTAGCGGGAGCAGATACGCAGTATTTT. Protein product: CASRTGLAGADTQYF.

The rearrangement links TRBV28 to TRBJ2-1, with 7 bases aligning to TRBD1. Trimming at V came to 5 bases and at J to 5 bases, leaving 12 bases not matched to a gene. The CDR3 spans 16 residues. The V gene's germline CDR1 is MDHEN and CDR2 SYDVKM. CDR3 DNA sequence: TGTGCCAGCAGTATACTCTCCGGGACAGAGGACAATGAGCAGTTCTTC. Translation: CASSILSGTEDNEQFF. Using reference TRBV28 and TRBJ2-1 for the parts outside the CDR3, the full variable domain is DVKVTQSSRYLVKRTGEKVFLECVQDMDHENMFWYRQDPGLGLRLIYFSYDVKMKEKGDIPEGYSVSREKKERFSLILESASTNQTSMYLCASSILSGTEDNEQFFGPGTRLTVL.

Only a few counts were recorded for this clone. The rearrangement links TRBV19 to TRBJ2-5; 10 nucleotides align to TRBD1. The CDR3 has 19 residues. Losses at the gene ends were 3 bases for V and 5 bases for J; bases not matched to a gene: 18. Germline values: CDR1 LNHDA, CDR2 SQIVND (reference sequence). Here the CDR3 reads CASSILGGTGTGAPETQYF. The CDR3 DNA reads TGTGCCAGTAGTATTTTGGGGGGCACCGGGACAGGGGCCCCCGAGACCCAGTACTTC.

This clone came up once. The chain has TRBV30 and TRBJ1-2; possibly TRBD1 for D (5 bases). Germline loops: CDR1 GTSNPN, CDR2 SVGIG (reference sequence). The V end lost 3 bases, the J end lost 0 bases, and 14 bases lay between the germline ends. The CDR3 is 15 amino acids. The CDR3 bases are TGTGCCTGGAGCGACCGGGGGAAGGCTAACTATGGCTACACCTTC. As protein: CAWSDRGKANYGYTF.

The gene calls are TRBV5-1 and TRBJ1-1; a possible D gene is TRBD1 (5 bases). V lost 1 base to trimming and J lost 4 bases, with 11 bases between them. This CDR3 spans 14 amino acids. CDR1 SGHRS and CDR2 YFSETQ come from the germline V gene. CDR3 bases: TGCGCCAGCAGCTTGCAAACGGGGGGCACTGAAGCTTTCTTT. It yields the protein CASSLQTGGTEAFF.